This T cell receptor beta chain was retrieved from a study of cytomegalovirus exposure and HLA in healthy donors. PCR involved 60 Vbeta and 13 Jbeta primers. The data were produced by immunoSEQ multiplex PCR, yet TCRdb's version contains in-frame clones alone and is incomplete. There are under 100,000 clones in the sample; about 70% occur only once, and more than 7% lies in the top ten. Findings of the study overall: Upon later analysis, HLA-associated TCR beta chains proved more clonally expanded than other, equally common chains. Later on, analysis showed that most CMV-associated TCR beta chains appeared to be HLA-restricted. Presence/absence analyses assumed roughly uniform sequencing depth across donors.

This clone was observed a handful of times. What it binds is unknown. The TCR comes from a human donor in good health. Source material: PBMCs.

This CDR3 is CASSPPTGYNEQFF. In DNA, the CDR3 is TGCGCCAGCAGCCCCCCCACCGGCTACAATGAGCAGTTCTTC. The chain recombines TRBV4-3 with TRBJ2-1; D not resolved. Deletions cut 4 bases from V and 3 bases from J, with 10 bases between. This CDR3 has 14 residues. CDR1 and CDR2 from the germline V gene are LGHNA and YSLEER.